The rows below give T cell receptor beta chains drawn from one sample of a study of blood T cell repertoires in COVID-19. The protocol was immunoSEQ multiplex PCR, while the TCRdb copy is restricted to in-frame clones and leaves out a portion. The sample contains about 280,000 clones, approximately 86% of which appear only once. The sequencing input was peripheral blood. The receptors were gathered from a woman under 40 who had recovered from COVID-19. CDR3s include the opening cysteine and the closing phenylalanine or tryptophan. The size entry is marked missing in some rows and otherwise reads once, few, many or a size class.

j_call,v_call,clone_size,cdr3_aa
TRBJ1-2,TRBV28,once,CASILGTGINYGYTF
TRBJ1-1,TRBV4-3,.,CASSQGTGAGTEAFF
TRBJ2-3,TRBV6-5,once,CASSYGTTGGTDTQYF
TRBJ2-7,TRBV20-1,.,CSASIGRTYEQYF
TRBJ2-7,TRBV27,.,CASSFGTGSYEQYF
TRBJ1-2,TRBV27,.,CASRGQTFYGYTF
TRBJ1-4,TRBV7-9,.,CASSSLQTPNEKLFF
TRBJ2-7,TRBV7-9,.,CASSFDRDFSYEQYF
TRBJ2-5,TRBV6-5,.,CASRARGAEQETQYF
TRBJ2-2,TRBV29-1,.,CSALTSGGFTGELFF
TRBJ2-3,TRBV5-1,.,CASTRQGVSSTDTQYF
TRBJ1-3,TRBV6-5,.,CASSYLQDSGNTIYF
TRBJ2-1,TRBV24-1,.,CATSGAGGLDEQFF
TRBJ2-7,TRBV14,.,CASSPLLIRDSSYEQYF
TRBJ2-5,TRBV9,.,CASSVGGATQETQYF
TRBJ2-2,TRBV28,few,CASSATTGSTGELFF
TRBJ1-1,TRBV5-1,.,CASSFYFSRDRAQAFF
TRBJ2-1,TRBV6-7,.,CASSPGPTRNDNTYEQFF
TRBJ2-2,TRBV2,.,CASRVAGTGELFF
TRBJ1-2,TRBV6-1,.,CASSEDDRGYGYTF
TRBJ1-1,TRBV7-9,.,CASSFGAPEAFF
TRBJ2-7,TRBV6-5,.,CASSLSGRIYEQYF
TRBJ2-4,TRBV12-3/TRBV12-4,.,CASSPLAKNIQYF
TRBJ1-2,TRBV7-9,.,CASSPSGTGLGYTF
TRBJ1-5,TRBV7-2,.,CASSHTGDGSNQPQHF
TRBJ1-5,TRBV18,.,CASSPDRGGNQPQHF
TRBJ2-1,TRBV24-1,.,CATSDLGTSGPYEQFF
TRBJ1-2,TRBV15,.,CATSRPGGMRNYGYTF
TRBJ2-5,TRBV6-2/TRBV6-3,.,CASSYSPGESRETQYF
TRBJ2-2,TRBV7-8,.,CASSLAPMTAGTGELFF
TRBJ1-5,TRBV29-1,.,CSVEDAGLGQPQHF
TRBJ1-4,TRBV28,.,CASRTDRALGKGEKLFF
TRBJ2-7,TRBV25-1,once,CASSEGTSRYEQYF
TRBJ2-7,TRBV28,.,CASSLEETGVEYEQYF
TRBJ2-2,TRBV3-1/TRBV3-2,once,CASSKTSGDTGELFF
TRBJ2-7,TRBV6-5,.,CASSPGTEAYEQYF
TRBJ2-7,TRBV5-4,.,CASSQTGGSDEQYF
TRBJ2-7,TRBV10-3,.,CAISEGTSSEEQYF
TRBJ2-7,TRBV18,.,CASSPTGVPYEQYF
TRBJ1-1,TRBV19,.,CATGLFGTEAFF
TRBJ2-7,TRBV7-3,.,CASSLNGAGGPASEQYF
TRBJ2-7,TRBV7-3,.,CASSLMYTGALDEQYF
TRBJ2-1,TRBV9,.,CASSGGPGGGSWGEQFF
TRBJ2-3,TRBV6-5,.,CASSSGGRVGDTQYF
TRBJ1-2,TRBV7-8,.,CASSSRVWDYGYTF
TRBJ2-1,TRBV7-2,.,CASSTSGSSYNEQFF
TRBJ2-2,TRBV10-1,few,CASSAPGLAGSNTGELFF
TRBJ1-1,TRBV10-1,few,CASSEVTGMNTEAFF
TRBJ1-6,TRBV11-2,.,CASSLVRGSNSPLHF
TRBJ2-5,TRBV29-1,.,CSVTKGQLQETQYF